The clone carrying this TCR beta chain was observed a few times. Its antigen is unidentified. These data come from a study of CD8 T cells in Susac syndrome. In the study overall: Within the sequenced group of Susac syndrome patients, five or six showed active disease and eight or nine were in remission.

With 9 bases removed from V and 2 bases from J, the gap between germline ends came to 10 bases. The CDR3 has 12 amino acids. Germline V gene sequence: CDR1 MDHEN, CDR2 SYDVKM. Study outcomes and limitations: That the number of individuals in its TCR sequencing and HLA analysis was relatively small was acknowledged by the study.

Random hexamers primed reverse transcription of roughly 0.45 to 1 ug RNA. With immunoSEQ multiplex PCR, TCR beta CDR3 was amplified across 54 Vbeta and 13 Jbeta. From the immunoSEQ multiplex PCR reads, TCRdb called clonotypes with MiXCR, one entry per CDR3 protein. Among 95,000 to 150,000 distinct CDR3 sequences listed, over 90% were seen once. The source is a human donor with Susac syndrome. The source material was CD4+ T cells from PBMCs. The chain links TRBV28 to TRBJ1-1; TRBD1 might be the D (6 bases). The CDR3 spells CASRGGNTEAFF. CDR3 DNA sequence: TGTGCCAGTCGAGGGGGTAACACTGAAGCTTTCTTT. Variable domain in full (rest from reference TRBV28 and TRBJ1-1): DVKVTQSSRYLVKRTGEKVFLECVQDMDHENMFWYRQDPGLGLRLIYFSYDVKMKEKGDIPEGYSVSREKKERFSLILESASTNQTSMYLCASRGGNTEAFFGQGTRLTVV.